Given below is one T cell receptor (beta chain) in context. The data were obtained in a study of cytotoxic CD8 clonotypes in ibrutinib-treated CLL. Study summary: The response samples were taken once patients had been treated for a median of around 11 months, range 6 to 36.

V was shortened by 1 base and J by 0 bases, with 7 bases between the two germline ends. There are 14 residues in the CDR3. Germline-derived CDR1 and CDR2 are SGHRS and YFSETQ. Clones were read by immunoSEQ multiplex PCR, and TCRdb kept only the in-frame ones, dropping some. Of about 140,000 clones listed, 77% are singletons. The clonotype originates from a human donor with chronic lymphocytic leukemia. The material was PBMCs, obtained after 12 months of ibrutinib treatment. V and J are TRBV5-1 and TRBJ1-1; D unresolved. This CDR3 is CASSLNSMNTEAFF. CDR3 in DNA: TGCGCCAGCAGCTTGAACAGTATGAACACTGAAGCTTTCTTT.